Following are 29 T cell receptor beta chains from one sample sequenced in a study of blood T cell repertoires in COVID-19. TCRdb's copy holds only in-frame clones and misses some; the assay was immunoSEQ multiplex PCR. The sample records about 200,000 clones, 85% to 90% being singletons. Sequenced material: peripheral blood. The receptors derive from a man between 45 and 60 years old with acute or convalescent COVID-19.

The gene calls are TRBV27 and TRBJ1-6; no firm D call. CDR1 is MNHEY, CDR2 SMNVEV, per germline (reference sequence). Trimming took off 6 bases at V and 0 bases at J, with 6 bases between the two ends. CDR3 size: 14 residues. In DNA form, the CDR3 reads TGTGCCAGCAGACGGGGCTCCTATAATTCACCCCTCCACTTT. Amino acids: CASRRGSYNSPLHF.

This chain joins TRBV30 and TRBJ2-1, with TRBD2 identical over 7 bases. The CDR3 is 15 residues long. Germline V lookup: CDR1 GTSNPN, CDR2 SVGIG (reference sequence). J gave up 6 bases and V 0 bases, and 8 bases lay outside the gene matches. The CDR3 loop reads CAWSVRGTNGNEQFF. The CDR3 DNA reads as TGTGCCTGGAGTGTACGTGGGACTAATGGCAATGAGCAGTTCTTC.

This clone was found a few times. The chain links TRBV6-5 to TRBJ1-2; D possibly corresponds to TRBD1 (6 bases). The CDR3 spans 13 residues. V was trimmed by 8 bases and J by 4 bases, leaving 14 bases between them. The germline CDR1 and CDR2 sequences are MNHEY and SVGAGI. The chain's CDR3 is CASSGQTFYGYTF. In nucleotides, the CDR3 is TGTGCCAGCTCCGGACAGACTTTCTATGGCTACACCTTC.

This sequence joins TRBV2 and TRBJ2-5; tentative D call: TRBD2 (6 bases). The V end lost 0 bases, the J end lost 4 bases, and 12 bases lay between the germline ends. The germline V gene encodes CDR1 SNHLY and CDR2 FYNNEI. This CDR3 has 15 residues. The CDR3 here is CASSEALLGGETQYF. CDR3 nucleotide sequence: TGTGCCAGCAGTGAAGCGCTTCTGGGAGGAGAGACCCAGTACTTC.

The V call is TRBV7-2, the J call TRBJ1-5; a weak D match, TRBD1 (6 bases). The V gene lost 6 bases and the J gene lost 4 bases, with 19 bases spanning the gap. This CDR3 region has 16 residues. CDR1 and CDR2 (germline): SGHTA, FQGNSA. DNA of the CDR3: TGTGCCAGCAGTGCAGGGGTAGGGAGAGGGAATCAGCCCCAGCATTTT. Translation: CASSAGVGRGNQPQHF.

V usage is TRBV5-1 and J usage is TRBJ1-3; D gene uncertain. The CDR3 has 15 amino acids. The germline CDR1 and CDR2 sequences are SGHRS and YFSETQ. Trimming cost V 3 bases and J 0 bases, with 10 bases left between them. The CDR3 DNA is TGCGCCAGCAGCTCGGCGGCAAGCTCTGGAAACACCATATATTTT. Translated, it gives CASSSAASSGNTIYF. The complete variable domain, with remaining parts taken from reference TRBV5-1 and TRBJ1-3, reads KAGVTQTPRYLIKTRGQQVTLSCSPISGHRSVSWYQQTPGQGLQFLFEYFSETQRNKGNFPGRFSGRQFSNSRSEMNVSTLELGDSALYLCASSSAASSGNTIYFGEGSWLTVV.

The V gene is TRBV30, the J gene TRBJ1-3; TRBD1 agrees at 7 bases. With 5 bases clipped from V and 3 bases from J, the junction kept 7 bases outside the gene matches. The CDR3 runs to 14 residues. The germline CDR1 and CDR2 sequences are GTSNPN and SVGIG (reference sequence). The CDR3 here is CAWATGSGGNTIYF. The CDR3 coding sequence is TGTGCCTGGGCGACAGGGTCGGGTGGAAACACCATATATTTT. Supplemented by reference TRBV30 and TRBJ1-3, the full variable domain reads SQTIHQWPATLVQPVGSPLSLECTVEGTSNPNLYWYRQAAGRGLQLLFYSVGIGQISSEVPQNLSASRPQDRQFILSSKKLLLSDSGFYLCAWATGSGGNTIYFGEGSWLTVV.

The V call is TRBV25-1, the J call TRBJ2-2; possibly TRBD1 for D (6 bases). CDR1 MGHDK and CDR2 SYGVNS come from the germline V gene. This CDR3 is built from 15 residues. Trimming stripped 3 bases from V and 4 bases from J, with 12 bases between. The CDR3 here is CASSDAGAGTGELFF. CDR3 in DNA: TGTGCCAGCAGTGATGCAGGGGCGGGCACCGGGGAGCTGTTTTTT.

CDR3 in DNA: TGTGCCAGCAGTATAGACTATGGCTACACCTTC. Its translation is CASSIDYGYTF. The gene calls are TRBV2 and TRBJ1-2; no firm D call. The V gene's germline CDR1 is SNHLY and CDR2 FYNNEI. V was cut by 5 bases and J by 3 bases, with 4 bases left in between. The CDR3 runs 11 residues. The full variable domain, in which reference TRBV2 and TRBJ1-2 provide the parts outside the CDR3, is EPEVTQTPSHQVTQMGQEVILRCVPISNHLYFYWYRQILGQKVEFLVSFYNNEISEKSEIFDDQFSVERPDGSNFTLKIRSTKLEDSAMYFCASSIDYGYTFGSGTRLTVV.

This sequence joins TRBV6-5 and TRBJ1-1; 8 nucleotides line up with TRBD1. Germline V CDR1 and CDR2: MNHEY, SVGAGI. The CDR3 has 16 residues. The junction had 7 bases not matched to a gene; V was cut back by 3 bases and J by 1 base. The CDR3 bases are TGTGCCAGCAGTTATGACCCAGACAGGGGGAACACTGAAGCTTTCTTT. This gives the protein CASSYDPDRGNTEAFF.

The chain links TRBV14 to TRBJ2-5, with D possibly being TRBD1 (6 bases). V was cut by 4 bases and J by 5 bases, with 23 bases left in between. The CDR3 extends over 17 amino acids. Germline V lookup: CDR1 SGHDN, CDR2 FVKESK. CDR3 bases: TGTGCCAGCAGCCCTCTAGGCTTACAGGGTATCCACGAGACCCAGTACTTC. Protein: CASSPLGLQGIHETQYF.

A single count supports this clone. The rearrangement uses TRBV29-1 and TRBJ1-2; TRBD1 agrees at 7 bases. This CDR3 has 13 amino acids. Trimming took 4 bases from V and 4 from J; bases not matched to a gene: 6. Germline lookup yields CDR1 SQVTM and CDR2 ANQGSEA. As DNA, the CDR3 is TGCAGCGTTGTTGGGACAGACGGCTATGGCTACACCTTC. Amino acid sequence: CSVVGTDGYGYTF.

The genes are TRBV6-5 and TRBJ1-3, with D uncertain. The CDR3 has 14 amino acids. Trimming shortened V by 5 bases and J by 2 bases, and 10 bases separated the two germline ends. Germline assignment: CDR1 MNHEY and CDR2 SVGAGI. CDR3 protein: CASSPTWTGNTIYF. CDR3 DNA sequence: TGTGCCAGCAGTCCGACATGGACTGGAAACACCATATATTTT.

The rearrangement joins TRBV18 to TRBJ2-5; 9 nucleotides line up with TRBD1. The CDR3 loop spans 14 amino acids. Germline CDR1 and CDR2: KGHSH and LQKENI. With V trimmed by 3 bases and J by 6 bases, 5 bases remained unmatched. The CDR3 region is CASSPLTGGKTQYF. Written as DNA, the CDR3 is TGTGCCAGCTCACCTTTGACAGGGGGGAAGACCCAGTACTTC.

Only one count was recorded for this clone. This chain uses TRBV23-1 with TRBJ1-3; the D gene is possibly TRBD1 (5 bases). TRBV23-1 is reported as an ORF; its role is uncertain. The CDR3 sequence is 17 residues long. Trimming removed 0 bases from V and 4 bases from J, with 16 bases in between. The CDR3 DNA is TGCGCCAGCAGTCAATCACTGGGGCATACACGGGGAAACACCATATATTTT. This codes for CASSQSLGHTRGNTIYF.

The chain links TRBV9 to TRBJ2-5; a possible D gene is TRBD2 (7 bases). This CDR3 has 18 residues. Trimming stripped 3 bases from V and 1 base from J, with 22 bases between. Germline loops: CDR1 SGDLS, CDR2 YYNGEE. The CDR3, as DNA: TGTGCCAGCAGCGAGGGTCGGGGAGGGGGAGCCATCCAAGAGACCCAGTACTTC. It yields the protein CASSEGRGGGAIQETQYF.

The chain combines TRBV29-1 with TRBJ2-1; D is undetermined. Trimming stripped 6 bases from V and 0 bases from J, with 3 bases between. CDR1 and CDR2 (germline): SQVTM, ANQGSEA. The CDR3 contains 11 residues. This CDR3 is CSVFSYNEQFF. In DNA form, the CDR3 reads TGCAGCGTCTTCTCCTACAATGAGCAGTTCTTC.

This chain joins TRBV3-1 (or the pseudogene TRBV3-2) and TRBJ1-5, with 9 bases identical to TRBD1. Germline CDR1 LGHDT, CDR2 YNNKEL (reference sequence). The CDR3 spans 17 residues. V shed 5 bases, J shed 7 bases, and the junction held 15 bases outside the gene matches. In DNA form, the CDR3 reads TGTGCCAGCAGCTACGGCCTACTACAGGGGGCAGGGCAGCCCCAGCATTTT. Translated, it gives CASSYGLLQGAGQPQHF.

The chain employs TRBV5-5 and TRBJ2-7; TRBD1 might be the D (5 bases). The CDR3 contains 15 residues. CDR1 is SGHKS and CDR2 is YYEKEE in the germline V gene (reference sequence). The ends were cut back, 1 base at V and 1 base at J, with 12 bases in the middle. DNA for the CDR3: TGTGCCAGCAGCTTGATGGACACGCTATCCTACGAGCAGTACTTC. Protein product: CASSLMDTLSYEQYF.

The J gene is TRBJ1-5, the V gene TRBV18; 8 positions match TRBD1. Germline V gene data show CDR1 as KGHSH and CDR2 as LQKENI. This CDR3 comprises 16 residues. V gave up 3 bases and J gave up 7 bases; unmatched junction bases: 11. This CDR3 is CASSPRSQGAEQPQHF. The CDR3 DNA sequence: TGTGCCAGCTCACCCCGAAGTCAGGGGGCGGAACAGCCCCAGCATTTT.

The chain carries TRBV5-4 and TRBJ1-2; TRBD1 might be the D (5 bases). Trimming stripped 0 bases from V and 6 bases from J, with 21 bases between. Looked up from germline, CDR1 is SGHNT and CDR2 is YYREEE (reference sequence). The CDR3 contains 17 residues. The CDR3 is CASSLVGGLRSGHGYTF. The CDR3 DNA follows: TGTGCCAGCAGCTTGGTCGGCGGTCTCCGTTCAGGGCATGGCTACACCTTC.

This rearrangement joins TRBV19 to TRBJ1-4; perhaps TRBD1 as D (6 bases). V was clipped by 4 bases and J by 4 bases, with 13 bases between them. The CDR3 is made up of 15 amino acids. Germline V gives CDR1 LNHDA, CDR2 SQIVND (reference sequence). In DNA, the CDR3 is TGTGCCAGTAGTACAAACCAGGGGATTAATGAAAAACTGTTTTTT. Translating it yields CASSTNQGINEKLFF. Full variable domain (rest looked up from reference TRBV19 and TRBJ1-4): DGGITQSPKYLFRKEGQNVTLSCEQNLNHDAMYWYRQDPGQGLRLIYYSQIVNDFQKGDIAEGYSVSREKKESFPLTVTSAQKNPTAFYLCASSTNQGINEKLFFGSGTQLSVL.

The V and J genes are TRBV10-3 and TRBJ2-5; 10 bases agree with TRBD1. From germline, CDR1 is ENHRY and CDR2 SYGVKD. The CDR3 covers 16 residues. After removal of 4 bases from V and 1 base from J, the junction contained 6 bases not matched to a gene. Here the CDR3 reads CAISGGRDRGQETQYF. The CDR3, as DNA: TGTGCCATCAGTGGGGGAAGGGACAGGGGCCAAGAGACCCAGTACTTC.

The V gene is TRBV5-1, the J gene TRBJ2-5; TRBD2 agrees at 14 bases. The CDR3 is 15 residues long. The ends lost 4 bases at V and 3 bases at J; junction bases unmatched: 2. The V gene's germline CDR1 is SGHRS and CDR2 YFSETQ. The CDR3 region has the DNA TGCGCCAGCAGCCTGGGACTAGCGGGGGAAGAGACCCAGTACTTC. Its translation is CASSLGLAGEETQYF.

The J gene is TRBJ1-1, the V gene TRBV18, with 9 nucleotides matching TRBD1. Germline trimming cut 5 bases from V and 1 base from J; bases unmatched to any gene: 8. Germline V gives CDR1 KGHSH, CDR2 LQKENI. This CDR3 contains 16 residues. The CDR3 protein is CASSTDRGRGNTEAFF. CDR3 nucleotides: TGTGCCAGCTCAACGGACAGGGGCAGGGGGAACACTGAAGCTTTCTTT.

V usage is TRBV11-1 and J usage is TRBJ2-7; possible D gene TRBD1, 6 bases. The CDR3 covers 15 residues. With 1 base removed from V and 0 bases from J, the gap between germline ends came to 10 bases. Germline V gene sequence: CDR1 SGHAT, CDR2 FQDESV (reference sequence). For the CDR3, the DNA is TGTGCCAGCAGCTTAGACAGGGTGTCCTCCTACGAGCAGTACTTC. Translated, it gives CASSLDRVSSYEQYF.

The rearrangement links TRBV20-1 to TRBJ1-1, with 8 bases lining up with TRBD1. Looked up from germline, CDR1 is DFQATT and CDR2 is SNEGSKA (reference sequence). Trimming at V came to 6 bases and at J to 4 bases, leaving 1 base not matched to a gene. CDR3 size: 11 residues. The CDR3 coding sequence is TGCAGTGCAGACAGGGGCACTGAAGCTTTCTTT. It codes for CSADRGTEAFF.

A few counts support this clone. This chain connects TRBV19 to TRBJ1-4; 9 bases map to TRBD1. Trimming removed 5 bases from V and 6 bases from J; junction bases left unmatched: 7. Per germline, CDR1 LNHDA and CDR2 SQIVND (reference sequence). This CDR3 is built from 15 residues. CDR3 residues: CASSLWGQGDEKLFF. For the CDR3, the DNA is TGTGCCAGTAGTCTCTGGGGACAGGGAGATGAAAAACTGTTTTTT.

This clone was picked up a small number of times. The V gene is TRBV2, the J gene TRBJ2-1; no reliable D call. The CDR3 spans 11 residues. The germline CDR1 and CDR2 sequences are SNHLY and FYNNEI. V shed 8 bases and J shed 4 bases, with 6 bases lying between them. CDR3 nucleotides: TGTGCCAGCCAGGCGTACAATGAGCAGTTCTTC. Its protein product is CASQAYNEQFF.